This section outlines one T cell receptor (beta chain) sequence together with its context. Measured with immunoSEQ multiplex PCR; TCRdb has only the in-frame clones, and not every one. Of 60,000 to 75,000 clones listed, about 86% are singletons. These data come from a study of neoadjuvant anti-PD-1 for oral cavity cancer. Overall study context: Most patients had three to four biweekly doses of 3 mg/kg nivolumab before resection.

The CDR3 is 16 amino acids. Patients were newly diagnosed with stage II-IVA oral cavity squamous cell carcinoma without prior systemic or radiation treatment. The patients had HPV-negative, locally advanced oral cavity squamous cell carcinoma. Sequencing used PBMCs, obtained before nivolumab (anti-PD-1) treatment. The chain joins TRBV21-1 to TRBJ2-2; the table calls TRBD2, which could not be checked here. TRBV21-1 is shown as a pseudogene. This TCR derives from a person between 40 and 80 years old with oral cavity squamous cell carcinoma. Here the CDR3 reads CASSKPGTSVPGELFF. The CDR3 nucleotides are TGTGCCAGCAGCAAACCCGGGACTAGCGTCCCCGGGGAGCTGTTTTTT.